This T cell receptor (beta chain) was sequenced for a study of breast tumors, draining lymph nodes, adjacent tissues. This CDR3 has 14 residues. CDR1 and CDR2 (germline): SGDLS, YYNGEE. Trimming cost V 0 bases and J 0 bases, with 4 bases left between them. TCRdb recomputed calls from the multiplex PCR reads with MiXCR, one row per CDR3 protein. The sample holds around 300,000 distinct CDR3 sequences, over 25% seen once. Many counts were recorded for this clonotype. Samples came from axillary lymph nodes draining the breast cancer. The rearrangement uses TRBV9 and TRBJ1-3; D is ambiguous. The origin of this receptor is a female donor with breast cancer. Some clones in this sample may be carry-over from other donors' samples. The material sequenced was axillary lymph node tissue. CDR3 protein: CASSVDVSGNTIYF. CDR3 bases: TGTGCCAGCAGCGTAGATGTCTCTGGAAACACCATATATTTT.